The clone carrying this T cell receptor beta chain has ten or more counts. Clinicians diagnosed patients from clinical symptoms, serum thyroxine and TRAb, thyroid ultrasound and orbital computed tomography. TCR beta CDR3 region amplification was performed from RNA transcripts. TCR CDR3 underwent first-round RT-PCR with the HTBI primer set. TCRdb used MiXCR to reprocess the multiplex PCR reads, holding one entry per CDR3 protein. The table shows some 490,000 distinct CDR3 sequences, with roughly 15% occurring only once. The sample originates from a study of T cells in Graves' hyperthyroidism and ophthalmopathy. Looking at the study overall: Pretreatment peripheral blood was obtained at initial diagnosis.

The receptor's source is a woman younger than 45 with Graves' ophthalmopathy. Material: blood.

CDR3 protein: CASSQDGGRYYEQYF. CDR3 DNA: TGCGCCAGCAGCCAAGATGGGGGTAGATACTACGAGCAGTACTTC. The genes are TRBV4-3 and TRBJ2-7, with D possibly called TRBD1 or TRBD2 (5 bases each). V was trimmed by 0 bases and J by 3 bases, leaving 12 bases between them. CDR3 length equals 15 residues. Germline V lookup: CDR1 LGHNA, CDR2 YSLEER.